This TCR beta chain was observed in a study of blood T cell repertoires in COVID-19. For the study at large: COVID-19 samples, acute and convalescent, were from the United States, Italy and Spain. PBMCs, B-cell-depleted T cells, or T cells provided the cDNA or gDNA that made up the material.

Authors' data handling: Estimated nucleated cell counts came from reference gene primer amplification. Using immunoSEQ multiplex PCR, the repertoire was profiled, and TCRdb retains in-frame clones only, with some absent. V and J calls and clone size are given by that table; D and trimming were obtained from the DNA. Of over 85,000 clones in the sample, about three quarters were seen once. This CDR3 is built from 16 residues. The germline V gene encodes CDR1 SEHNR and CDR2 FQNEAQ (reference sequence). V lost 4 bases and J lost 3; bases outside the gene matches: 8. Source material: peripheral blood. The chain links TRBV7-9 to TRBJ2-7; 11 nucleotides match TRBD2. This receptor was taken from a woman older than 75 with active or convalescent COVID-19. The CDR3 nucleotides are TGTGCCAGCAGCTATCTTAGCGGGAGGGCCAACTACGAGCAGTACTTC. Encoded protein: CASSYLSGRANYEQYF.